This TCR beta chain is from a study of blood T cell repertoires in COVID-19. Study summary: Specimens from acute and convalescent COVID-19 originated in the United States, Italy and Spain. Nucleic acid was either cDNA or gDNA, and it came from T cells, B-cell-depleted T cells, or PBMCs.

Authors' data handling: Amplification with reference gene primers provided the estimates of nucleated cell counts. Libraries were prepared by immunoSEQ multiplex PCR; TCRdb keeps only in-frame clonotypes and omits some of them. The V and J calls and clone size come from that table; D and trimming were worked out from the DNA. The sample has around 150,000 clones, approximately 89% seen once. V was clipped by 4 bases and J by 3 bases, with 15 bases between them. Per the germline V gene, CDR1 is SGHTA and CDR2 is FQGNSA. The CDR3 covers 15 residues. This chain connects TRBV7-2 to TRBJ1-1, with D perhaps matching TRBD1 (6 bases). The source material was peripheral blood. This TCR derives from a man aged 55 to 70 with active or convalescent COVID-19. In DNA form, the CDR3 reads TGTGCCAGCAGCTCCCTCGACAGGCGGGACACTGAAGCTTTCTTT. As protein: CASSSLDRRDTEAFF. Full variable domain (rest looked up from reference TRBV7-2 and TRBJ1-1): GAGVSQSPSNKVTEKGKDVELRCDPISGHTALYWYRQSLGQGLEFLIYFQGNSAPDKSGLPSDRFSAERTGGSVSTLTIQRTQQEDSAVYLCASSSLDRRDTEAFFGQGTRLTVV.